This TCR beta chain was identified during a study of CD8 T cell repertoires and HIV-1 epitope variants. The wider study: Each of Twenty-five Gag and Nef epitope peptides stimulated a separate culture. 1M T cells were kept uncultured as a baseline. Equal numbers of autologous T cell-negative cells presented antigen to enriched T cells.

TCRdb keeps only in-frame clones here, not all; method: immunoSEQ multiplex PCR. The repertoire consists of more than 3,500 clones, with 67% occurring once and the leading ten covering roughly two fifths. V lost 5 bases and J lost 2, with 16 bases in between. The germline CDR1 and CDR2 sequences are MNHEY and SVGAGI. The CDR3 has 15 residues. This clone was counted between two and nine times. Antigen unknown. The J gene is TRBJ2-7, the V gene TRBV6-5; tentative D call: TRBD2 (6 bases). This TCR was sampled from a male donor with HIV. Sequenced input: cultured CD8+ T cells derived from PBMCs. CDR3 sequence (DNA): TGTGCCAGCAGTCGCCAGGGACTCTTTACCTACGAGCAGTACTTC. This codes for CASSRQGLFTYEQYF.